This T cell receptor (beta chain) emerged from a study of T cell responses to AZD1222 COVID-19 vaccine. This CDR3 contains 12 residues. Trimming left V 0 bases short and J 5 bases short, with 8 bases between. The V gene's germline CDR1 is GTSNPN and CDR2 SVGIG (reference sequence). Clones were read by immunoSEQ multiplex PCR, and TCRdb kept only the in-frame ones, dropping some. The data hold 150,000 to 200,000 clones, with 92% observed a single time. The chain uses TRBV30 and TRBJ2-7; D is ambiguous. The input for sequencing was peripheral blood, taken on day 0 of AZD1222 vaccination. This clonotype was obtained from an adult in good health. The CDR3 DNA is TGTGCCTGGAGTGTTAGCATTCACGAGCAGTACTTC. Its translation is CAWSVSIHEQYF.